This TCR delta chain originates from a study of delta chains in infants with herpesvirus infections (dated by TCRdb to 2022 to 2023). For the wider study: The study prospectively followed a Ugandan infant birth cohort from birth to characterize gammadelta T cell responses to primary cytomegalovirus (CMV) infection. The study looked for a public fetal Vdelta1/Vgamma8 gammadelta TCR clonotype in infants infected with CMV after birth. From PBMC, gammadelta TCRs were sequenced for roughly 18 CMV-infected infants (one congenitally infected) and several CMV-uninfected infants who had sufficient sample available. Infant blood samples were grouped into approximate age categories of 1.5, 4, 8 and 12 months. The previously published Belgian fetal and cord blood gammadelta TCR data were not generated in this cohort and were added only for comparison. Paper-wide results and their limitations: Limitations noted by the authors included a small sample size and a lack of race- or environment-matched controls, because nearly all Ugandans acquire CMV before adulthood. Of approximately 20 CMV-infected infants, 4 carried the public Vdelta1 clonotype: three infants infected postnatally before 120 days of age and the congenitally infected infant. Detection of the public clonotype was limited to the first time point after infection, and the public clonotype was not found in uninfected infants or in infants infected after 120 days. In CMV-uninfected infants, the public clonotype might still exist at levels below the detection limit. The frequency of the public clonotype among Vdelta1 cells appeared to be inversely correlated with age at infection and fell quickly, apparently not lasting beyond about two months.

Preparation of the library involved RT-PCR. To generate TCR cDNA, RNA from PBMC was reverse transcribed using SuperScript II together with primers specific for the gamma chain and the delta chain. After purification with AMPure XP beads, the cDNA was amplified and indexed with Illumina adapters using the Nextera XT Index Kit. gammadelta TCR libraries were sequenced on an Illumina MiSeq with a V2 300-cycle kit. The paper's data handling went like this. Using MiXCR v2.1.12, CDR3 sequences were assembled, and reads were mapped onto D, J and V genes obtained from GenBank. VDJtools v1.2.1 was used to carry out repertoire analyses of the CDR3 clonotypes. TCRdb called clones afresh from the public reads with CATT; identical DNA rows were later merged. The V and J calls were determined by TCRdb, not by the authors. This sample has around 1,500 delta-chain clones in its table, and roughly 29% of those were observed once. The ten largest make up roughly 6.3% of the sample.

Cut back by 1 base and 1 base, the V and J ends lie 37 bases apart. Including the terminal cysteine and phenylalanine, the CDR3 comprises 24 residues. Just the 72-base CDR3 DNA is kept, in frame starting at base 1. CDR1 and CDR2 (TSWWSYY, QGS) derive from the germline V gene. Pregnant women getting prenatal care were recruited in Kampala, Uganda, and their infants were enrolled; maternal HIV status had to be documented. Home visits to families took place weekly, and collection of infant clinical information, oral swabs and peripheral blood began at 6 weeks of age and was repeated every 4 months after that. After blood was collected in heparin tubes, PBMC were isolated using Ficoll-Paque density gradient centrifugation and then cryopreserved. This clone was recorded a few times. Which antigen it targets is not known. No base quality values were provided; no much bigger clone lies one nucleotide off.

The receptor comes from a human donor who was a Ugandan infant, either HIV-exposed or HIV-unexposed (not recorded which). Source: peripheral blood, taken at time point 1 of longitudinal follow-up. The sequence joins TRDV1 to TRDJ1, with a weak D call of TRDD2 (7 bases match). Here is the DNA: TGTGCTCTTGGGGAACGTCAAAGGGTTCCTACGCCTAACTGGGTCCCTTCCATCACCGATAAACTCATCTTT. This translates into CALGERQRVPTPNWVPSITDKLIF.